This T cell receptor beta chain was identified during a study of a mutant IDH1 vaccine in newly diagnosed glioma. Comments on this clone: As yet, its antigen is unknown.

The method was immunoSEQ multiplex PCR; TCRdb's version includes in-frame clones alone and lacks a portion of them. The top ten hold approximately 7.1% of the sample, which has around 32,000 clones, roughly 80% seen once. V was shortened by 6 bases and J by 3 bases, with 12 bases between the two germline ends. The CDR3 length is 14 residues. Germline lookup yields CDR1 SNHLY and CDR2 FYNNEI. Regarding time point: week 35, safety follow-up. Doses comprised 300 ug of mutant IDH1 20-mer peptide each, plus topical imiquimod. This receptor was taken from a woman in her late teens or twenties with glioma. The sequenced sample was PBMCs, obtained from a glioma patient whose treatment included an IDH1 peptide vaccine. J is TRBJ1-3 and V is TRBV2; D gene unclear. The CDR3 region is CASRAGGVGNTIYF. CDR3 bases: TGTGCCAGCAGAGCCGGCGGGGTTGGAAACACCATATATTTT.